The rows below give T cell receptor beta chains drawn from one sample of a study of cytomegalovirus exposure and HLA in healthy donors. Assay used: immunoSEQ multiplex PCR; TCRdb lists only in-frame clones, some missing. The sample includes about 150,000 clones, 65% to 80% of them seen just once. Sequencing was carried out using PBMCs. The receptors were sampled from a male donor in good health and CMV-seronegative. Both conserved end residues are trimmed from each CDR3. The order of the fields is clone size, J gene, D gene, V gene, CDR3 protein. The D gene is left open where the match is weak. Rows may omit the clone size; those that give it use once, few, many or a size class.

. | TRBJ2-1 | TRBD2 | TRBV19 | ASRLAAYNEQF
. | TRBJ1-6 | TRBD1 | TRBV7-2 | ASSSGRGTGGSPLH
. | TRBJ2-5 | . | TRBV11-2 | ASSLSRETQY
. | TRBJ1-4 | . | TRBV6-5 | ASSYSGTTNEKLF
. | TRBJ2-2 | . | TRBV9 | ASSGPGGLNTGELF
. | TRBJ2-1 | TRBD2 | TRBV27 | ASSMLAGIYNEQF
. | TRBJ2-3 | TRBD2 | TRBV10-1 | ASSEGGRLVTDTQY
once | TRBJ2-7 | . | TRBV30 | AWSPTSWEKYEQY
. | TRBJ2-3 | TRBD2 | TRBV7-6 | ASSLGGRAWADTQY
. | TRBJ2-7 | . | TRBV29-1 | SVGNRASYEQY
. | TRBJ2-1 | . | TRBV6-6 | ASSSGLYNEQF
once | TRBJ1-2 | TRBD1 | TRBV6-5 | ASSGQDGYT
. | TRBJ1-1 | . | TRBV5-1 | ASSLGTAIMNTEAF
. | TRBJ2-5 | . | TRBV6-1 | ASSESTGQETQY
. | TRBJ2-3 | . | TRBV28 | ASSLLVGGRTDTQY
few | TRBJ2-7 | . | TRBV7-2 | ASSLDFLSSEQY
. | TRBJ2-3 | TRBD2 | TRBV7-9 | ASSRGGSGTDTQY
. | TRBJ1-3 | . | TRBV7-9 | ASSFRENYHTGNTIY
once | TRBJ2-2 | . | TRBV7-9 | ASSPDGLFPGELF
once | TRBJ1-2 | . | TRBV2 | ASSPTGNYGYT
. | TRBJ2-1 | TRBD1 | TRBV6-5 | ASSEGASYNEQF
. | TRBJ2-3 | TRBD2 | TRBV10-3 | AISESMLSSGGADTDTQY
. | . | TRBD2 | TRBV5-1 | ASSLAMIAGHSYEQY